This TCR beta chain stems from a study of low-dose radiotherapy and immunotherapy resistance in tumors. Overall study: Dosing of intravenous cyclophosphamide at 200 mg/m2 occurred every two weeks and took place one day prior to radiation and immunotherapy.

This clonotype was counted many times. Time point reported: before trial treatment. The donors' treatment consisted of nivolumab, ipilimumab, aspirin, low-dose cyclophosphamide and low-dose radiotherapy. This CDR3 spans 16 amino acids. V dropped 0 bases and J dropped 5; count of bases not matched to a gene: 5. Germline loops: CDR1 LGHDT, CDR2 YNNKEL (reference sequence). Primers used for first-strand cDNA, a TRAV- and TRBV-specific set, covered both alpha and beta chains. Both a constant-region primer and a V-primer adapter served to amplify TCRs across roughly 22 PCR cycles. In TCRdb, the reads were re-called with MiXCR into one record per CDR3 protein. The profile shows tens of thousands of distinct CDR3 sequences, more than 7.5% of them singletons.

Sample: PBMCs, taken before treatment. The rearrangement uses TRBV3-1 and TRBJ2-5, with 11 bases aligning to TRBD1. The TCR comes from a male donor with prostate cancer. The CDR3 spells CASSQEPGQGAETQYF. The CDR3 DNA is TGTGCCAGCAGCCAAGAGCCAGGACAGGGGGCCGAGACCCAGTACTTC.